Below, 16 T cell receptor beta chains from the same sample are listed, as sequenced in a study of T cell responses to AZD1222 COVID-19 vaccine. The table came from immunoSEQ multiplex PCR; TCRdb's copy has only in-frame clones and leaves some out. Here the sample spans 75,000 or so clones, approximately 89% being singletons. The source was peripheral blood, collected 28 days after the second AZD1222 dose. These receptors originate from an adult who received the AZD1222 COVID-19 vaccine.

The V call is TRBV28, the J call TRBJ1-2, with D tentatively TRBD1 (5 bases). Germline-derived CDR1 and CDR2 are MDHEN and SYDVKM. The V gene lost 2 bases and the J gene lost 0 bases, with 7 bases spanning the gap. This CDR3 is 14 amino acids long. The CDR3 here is CASSLGAANYGYTF. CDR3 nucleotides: TGTGCCAGCAGTTTAGGGGCAGCTAACTATGGCTACACCTTC.

The CDR3 loop is CASSEFASGTTDTQYF. Here the CDR3 DNA reads TGTGCCAGCAGTGAATTCGCTAGCGGGACAACAGATACGCAGTATTTT. J is TRBJ2-3 and V is TRBV25-1; 9 bases agree with TRBD2. This CDR3 is 16 amino acids long. Per germline, CDR1 MGHDK and CDR2 SYGVNS. V lost 1 base to trimming and J lost 3 bases; unmatched junction nucleotides: 5.

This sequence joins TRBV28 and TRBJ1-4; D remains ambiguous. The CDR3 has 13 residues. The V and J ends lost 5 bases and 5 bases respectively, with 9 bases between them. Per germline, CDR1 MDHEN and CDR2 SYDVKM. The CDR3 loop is CASSPGHNEKLFF. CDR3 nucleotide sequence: TGTGCCAGCAGTCCAGGTCACAATGAAAAACTGTTTTTT. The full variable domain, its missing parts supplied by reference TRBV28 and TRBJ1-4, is DVKVTQSSRYLVKRTGEKVFLECVQDMDHENMFWYRQDPGLGLRLIYFSYDVKMKEKGDIPEGYSVSREKKERFSLILESASTNQTSMYLCASSPGHNEKLFFGSGTQLSVL.

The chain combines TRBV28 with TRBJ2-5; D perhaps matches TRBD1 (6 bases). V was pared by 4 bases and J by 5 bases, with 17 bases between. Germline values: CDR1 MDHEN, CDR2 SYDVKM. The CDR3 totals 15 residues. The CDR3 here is CASSYRTALRETQYF. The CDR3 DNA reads TGTGCCAGCAGTTACCGGACAGCTCTCCGGGAGACCCAGTACTTC.

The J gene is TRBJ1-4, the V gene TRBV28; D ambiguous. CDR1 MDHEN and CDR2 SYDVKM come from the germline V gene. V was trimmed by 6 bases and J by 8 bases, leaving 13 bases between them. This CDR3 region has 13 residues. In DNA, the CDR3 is TGTGCCAGCAGCATACGTAGGGAGGAAAAACTGTTTTTT. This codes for CASSIRREEKLFF.

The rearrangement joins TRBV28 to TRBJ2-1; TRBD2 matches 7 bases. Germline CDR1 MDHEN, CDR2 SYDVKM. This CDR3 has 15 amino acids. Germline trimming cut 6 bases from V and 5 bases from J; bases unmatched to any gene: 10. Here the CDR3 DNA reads TGTGCCAGCAGCCCCCGAGGGAGGGGTAACAATGAGCAGTTCTTC. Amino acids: CASSPRGRGNNEQFF.

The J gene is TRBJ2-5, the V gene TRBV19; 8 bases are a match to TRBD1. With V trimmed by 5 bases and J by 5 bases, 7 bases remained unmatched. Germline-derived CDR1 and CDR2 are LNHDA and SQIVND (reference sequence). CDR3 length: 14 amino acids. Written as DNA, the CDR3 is TGTGCCAGTAGTCTGACAGGGGTGGGGGAGACCCAGTACTTC. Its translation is CASSLTGVGETQYF.

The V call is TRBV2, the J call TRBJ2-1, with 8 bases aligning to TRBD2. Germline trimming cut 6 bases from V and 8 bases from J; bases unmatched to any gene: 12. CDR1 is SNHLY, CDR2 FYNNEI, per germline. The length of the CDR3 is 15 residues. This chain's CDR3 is CASRVEAGVVDEQFF. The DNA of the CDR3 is TGTGCCAGCAGAGTAGAAGCGGGAGTTGTTGATGAGCAGTTCTTC.

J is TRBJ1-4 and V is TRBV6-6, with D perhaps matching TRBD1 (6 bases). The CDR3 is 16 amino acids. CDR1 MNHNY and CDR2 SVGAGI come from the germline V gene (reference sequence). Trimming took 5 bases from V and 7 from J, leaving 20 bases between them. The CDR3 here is CASSLPEGGLGEKLFF. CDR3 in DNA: TGTGCCAGCAGTCTCCCCGAAGGGGGGCTGGGTGAAAAACTGTTTTTT.

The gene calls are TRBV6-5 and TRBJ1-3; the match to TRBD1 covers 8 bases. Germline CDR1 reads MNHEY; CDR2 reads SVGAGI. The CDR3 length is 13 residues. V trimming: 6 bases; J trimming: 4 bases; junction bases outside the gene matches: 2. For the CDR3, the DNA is TGTGCCAGCAGGAGGACAGGGGGAAACACCATATATTTT. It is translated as CASRRTGGNTIYF.

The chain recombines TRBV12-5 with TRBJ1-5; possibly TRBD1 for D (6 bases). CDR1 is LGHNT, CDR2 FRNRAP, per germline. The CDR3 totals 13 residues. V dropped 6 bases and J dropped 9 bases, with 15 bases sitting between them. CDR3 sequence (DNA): TGTGCTAGTGGCCCGGGGGGCTTGATGCCCCAGCATTTT. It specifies CASGPGGLMPQHF.

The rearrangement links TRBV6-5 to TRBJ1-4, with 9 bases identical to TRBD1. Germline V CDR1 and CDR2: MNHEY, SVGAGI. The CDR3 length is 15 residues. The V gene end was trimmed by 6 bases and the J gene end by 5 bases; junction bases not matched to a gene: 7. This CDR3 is CASRRTGGGNEKLFF. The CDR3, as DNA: TGTGCCAGCAGGCGAACAGGGGGCGGGAATGAAAAACTGTTTTTT.

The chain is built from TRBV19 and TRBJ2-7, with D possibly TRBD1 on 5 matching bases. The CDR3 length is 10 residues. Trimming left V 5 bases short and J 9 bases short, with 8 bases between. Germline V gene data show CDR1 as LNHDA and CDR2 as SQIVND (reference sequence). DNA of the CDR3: TGTGCCAGTAGTTGGGGCATGCAGTACTTC. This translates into CASSWGMQYF.

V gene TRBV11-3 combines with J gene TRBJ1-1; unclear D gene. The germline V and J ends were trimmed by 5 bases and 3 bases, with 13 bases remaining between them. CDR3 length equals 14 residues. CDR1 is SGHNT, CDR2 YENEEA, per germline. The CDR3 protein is CASSLTHTDTEAFF. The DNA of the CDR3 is TGTGCCAGCAGCCTTACCCACACGGACACTGAAGCTTTCTTT.

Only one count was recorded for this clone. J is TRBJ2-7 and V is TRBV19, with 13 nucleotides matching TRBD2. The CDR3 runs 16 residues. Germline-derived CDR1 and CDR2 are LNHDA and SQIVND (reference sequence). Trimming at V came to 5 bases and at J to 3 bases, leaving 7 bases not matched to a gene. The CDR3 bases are TGTGCCAGTAGTTACTCGGGACTAGCGGGATACTACGAGCAGTACTTC. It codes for CASSYSGLAGYYEQYF.

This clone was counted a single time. CDR3 residues: CASSLDGGRVNEQFF. CDR3 coding DNA: TGTGCCAGCAGCTTAGATGGCGGGAGGGTCAATGAGCAGTTCTTC. V and J are TRBV7-6 and TRBJ2-1; 9 nucleotides align to TRBD2. Germline V gene data show CDR1 as SGHVS and CDR2 as FNYEAQ. The CDR3 totals 15 residues. J lost 6 bases, V lost 1 base, and 4 bases had no gene match.